This T cell receptor (beta chain) was obtained from a study of T cell responses to AZD1222 COVID-19 vaccine. Germline V gene lookup returns CDR1 SGDLS and CDR2 YYNGEE. The CDR3 totals 13 residues. V was shortened by 4 bases and J by 5 bases, with 9 bases between the two germline ends. To note about this clone: The antigen is unknown.

Findings and limits, study-wide: Researchers took repertoire samples only after the peak T cell response had come. It was only a handful of AZD1222 recipients who were seropositive at baseline. Dominant CD4 TCR responses targeted spike regions 160-218 and 743-854.

TCRdb's copy holds only in-frame clones and misses some; the assay was immunoSEQ multiplex PCR. The sample yields about 130,000 clones, over 90% seen once. The origin of this receptor is an adult in good health. This material consisted of peripheral blood, taken on day 0 of AZD1222 vaccination. The chain carries TRBV9 and TRBJ1-4; D unresolved. Here the CDR3 DNA reads TGTGCCAGCAGCACATCGCTGAATGAAAAACTGTTTTTT. Translated: CASSTSLNEKLFF.